This is a list of T cell receptor beta chains from one sample in a study of technical replicates of blood from a handful of donors. Sequencing was performed with immunoSEQ multiplex PCR; in TCRdb, only in-frame clones are kept and a portion is missing. The sample records around 50,000 clones, 94% being singletons. Sequencing was carried out using T cells isolated from PBMCs. These receptors all come from a human donor in good health. Both conserved end residues are part of each CDR3. The D gene is left open where the match is weak. Expanded clones are given a class, and other clones once, few, many or no size at all.

TRBD1	TRBV28	NA	TRBJ1-1	CASSNRGKNTEAFF	TGTGCCAGCAGTAACAGGGGAAAGAACACTGAAGCTTTCTTT
TRBD2	TRBV5-1	NA	TRBJ2-2	CASSLRPGLAGSTGELFF	TGCGCCAGCAGCCTCCGCCCAGGACTAGCGGGATCCACCGGGGAGCTGTTTTTT
TRBD2	TRBV11-2	NA	TRBJ2-7	CASSLGGTYEQYF	TGTGCCAGCAGCTTGGGGGGGACCTACGAGCAGTACTTC
NA	TRBV29-1	once	TRBJ1-4	CSVDAGLDEKLFF	TGCAGCGTTGACGCAGGGTTGGATGAAAAACTGTTTTTT
TRBD2	TRBV7-9	NA	TRBJ2-3	CASSIWIAGESTDTQYF	TGTGCCAGCAGCATCTGGATAGCGGGGGAAAGCACAGATACGCAGTATTTT
TRBD1	TRBV5-4	NA	TRBJ1-5	CATGDRGSRSNQPQHF	TGTGCCACCGGGGACAGGGGGTCACGAAGCAATCAGCCCCAGCATTTT
TRBD1	TRBV10-3	once	TRBJ2-7	CATTPGTGDFRSYEQYF	TGTGCCACCACTCCCGGGACAGGGGATTTTAGGTCCTACGAGCAGTACTTC
NA	TRBV6-6	NA	TRBJ2-1	CASSSLDSRNNEQFF	TGTGCCAGCAGCTCCCTAGACTCTCGAAACAATGAGCAGTTCTTC
NA	TRBV7-3	NA	TRBJ1-1	CASSPPGIRNTEAFF	TGTGCCAGCAGCCCACCAGGGATACGGAACACTGAAGCTTTCTTT
TRBD2	TRBV11-2	NA	TRBJ2-1	CASSWGGRELYNEQFF	TGTGCCAGCAGTTGGGGCGGGCGGGAGCTTTACAATGAGCAGTTCTTC
TRBD1	TRBV11-3	NA	TRBJ1-5	CASSSGTGGRQPQHF	TGTGCCAGCAGCTCCGGGACAGGGGGTCGGCAGCCCCAGCATTTT